This T cell receptor (beta chain) was captured by sequencing in a study of vaccination and CD4 T cells after COVID-19. Study-level points and caveats: Spike mono-reactivity marked 304 of 307 vaccine-specific clones in convalescent patients.

By share, this clonotype ranks as medium-sized (0.01 to 0.1%). As yet, its antigen is unknown. Sample treatment: 10-day PBMC culture with coronavirus spike peptide pools or control peptides (ViraFEST assay). V shed 7 bases and J 3 bases; nucleotides not matched to a gene: 6. Germline CDR1 and CDR2: DFQATT and SNEGSKA (reference sequence). CDR3 length: 14 residues. Oncomine TCR Beta short-read sequencing was applied to DNA from cultured CD4+ T cells. TCRdb called the PCR reads again in MiXCR, with one record for every CDR3 protein. This sample carries about 22,000 distinct CDR3 sequences, less than 80% of them seen once, and the ten largest clones take under 30%.

The TCR sequence derives from a human donor who received a COVID-19 vaccine. The V gene is TRBV20-1, the J gene TRBJ2-3, with 11 bases lining up with TRBD2. This material consisted of CD4+ T cells from blood, cultured in vitro, taken before SARS-CoV-2 vaccination. In nucleotides, the CDR3 is TGCAGTGTAATTAGCGGGGGGGCTACAGATACGCAGTATTTT. Its translation: CSVISGGATDTQYF.